The clone carrying this T cell receptor (beta chain) came up a few times. TCRdb redid the calling of the RACE reads with MiXCR, one entry per CDR3 protein. The sample lists more than 150,000 distinct CDR3 sequences; about 14% were seen once. Time point indicated: patch test 1, 2 weeks after DPC sensitization. The treatment: therapeutic diphenylcyclopropenone sensitization with weekly scalp DPC. This entry belongs to a study of human T cells and chemical hapten exposure. Study background: Investigators sensitized 2 cm by 2 cm of upper inner arm skin with 2% DPC. Minor volume differences among pooled libraries chiefly drove per-sample TCR yield variation.

The germline V gene encodes CDR1 MNHEY and CDR2 SVGAGI. This CDR3 region has 14 residues. Trimming cost V 8 bases and J 4 bases; bases outside gene matches: 9. This sequence was found in a woman aged 25 to 39 with alopecia areata. Some clones in this sample may be carry-over from other donors' samples. V gene TRBV6-5 combines with J gene TRBJ1-1; 8 positions agree with TRBD1. The source was whole blood, collected in connection with sensitization to the hapten diphenylcyclopropenone (DPC). CDR3 in amino acids: CASERKQGVTEAFF. CDR3 sequence (DNA): TGTGCCAGCGAGAGAAAACAGGGGGTCACTGAAGCTTTCTTT.